Sequencing of this T cell receptor (beta chain) was carried out in a study of T cells in localized non-small cell lung cancer. Study-wide findings and caveats: Researchers found a median around 59 of the top 100 tumor clones in adjacent lung.

Repertoires were generated with immunoSEQ multiplex PCR, while TCRdb's copy carries only in-frame clones and drops some. The data contain approximately 46,000 clones, about 86% of them seen just once; the ten biggest clones take up over 15%. Germline V gene lookup returns CDR1 SNHLY and CDR2 FYNNEI. Trimming cost V 2 bases and J 1 base, with 8 bases left between them. The CDR3 extends over 14 amino acids. The table lists this clone with a few counts. What it binds is unknown. The starting material was peripheral blood mononuclear cells, obtained before any cancer treatment. This receptor was identified in a man between 40 and 70 years old with stage III lung adenocarcinoma. This chain joins TRBV2 and TRBJ1-1; D call uncertain. The chain's CDR3 is CASSETSKNTEAFF. The CDR3 DNA reads as TGTGCCAGCAGTGAAACGTCCAAGAACACTGAAGCTTTCTTT. Full variable domain (missing parts from reference TRBV2 and TRBJ1-1): EPEVTQTPSHQVTQMGQEVILRCVPISNHLYFYWYRQILGQKVEFLVSFYNNEISEKSEIFDDQFSVERPDGSNFTLKIRSTKLEDSAMYFCASSETSKNTEAFFGQGTRLTVV.